This T cell receptor beta chain was recorded in a study of glioma-infiltrating T cells. Amplification of TCR alpha and beta CDR3 regions from RNA used iRepertoire nested multiplex PCR. TCRdb recomputed calls from the multiplex PCR reads with MiXCR, one row per CDR3 protein. The data contain 84,000 or so distinct CDR3 sequences, about a quarter of them singletons. Many counts were recorded for this clonotype. CDR3 length: 16 amino acids. Per the germline V gene, CDR1 is MNHEY and CDR2 is SMNVEV (reference sequence). V lost 2 bases to trimming and J lost 2 bases; unmatched junction nucleotides: 3. Sequencing input: glioma tissue, nonneoplastic brain tissue, or PBMCs (not recorded which). This clonotype was sampled from a human donor with low-grade glioma or glioblastoma, undergoing nonglioma brain surgery, or in good health (not recorded which). The genes are TRBV27 and TRBJ1-3; 10 bases line up with TRBD1. The CDR3 sequence is CASSLTGQGAGNTIYF. CDR3 DNA: TGTGCCAGCAGTTTAACAGGACAGGGGGCTGGAAACACCATATATTTT.